This passage covers 6 T cell receptor beta chains from one sample sequenced in a study of cytomegalovirus exposure and HLA in healthy donors. Primers: 60 Vbeta forward and 13 Jbeta reverse. Repertoires were generated with immunoSEQ multiplex PCR, while TCRdb's copy carries only in-frame clones and drops some. This sample has fewer than 200,000 clones; about 9% occur once, and the top ten carry approximately 1.4%. Specimen: PBMCs. These receptors all stem from a woman in her thirties in good health and CMV-seropositive.

This rearrangement joins TRBV20-1 to TRBJ2-3; D is uncertain. V lost 2 bases to trimming and J lost 4 bases, with 4 bases between them. Germline lookup yields CDR1 DFQATT and CDR2 SNEGSKA (reference sequence). The CDR3 has 11 amino acids. CDR3 sequence: CSARRPDTQYF. CDR3 nucleotides: TGCAGTGCTAGACGTCCAGATACGCAGTATTTT.

The V gene is TRBV30, the J gene TRBJ2-1, with 8 bases identical to TRBD2. The V gene's germline CDR1 is GTSNPN and CDR2 SVGIG (reference sequence). Germline trimming cut 0 bases from V and 6 bases from J; bases unmatched to any gene: 16. This CDR3 contains 18 residues. CDR3 sequence reads: CAWSVMIPSRTSFNEQFF. The CDR3 DNA sequence: TGTGCCTGGAGTGTAATGATCCCGTCCAGGACTAGCTTCAATGAGCAGTTCTTC.

The chain is built from TRBV10-3 and TRBJ2-7, with a weak D call TRBD2 (6 bases). V was pared by 6 bases and J by 6 bases, with 12 bases between. CDR1 is ENHRY, CDR2 SYGVKD, per germline. This CDR3 comprises 12 residues. The CDR3 is CAISPGGTEQYF. The CDR3 DNA reads TGTGCCATCAGCCCCGGGGGTACCGAGCAGTACTTC.

This clone appeared a few times. This chain links TRBV9 with TRBJ1-2; 7 bases agree with TRBD1. J was trimmed by 3 bases and V by 1 base; bases with no gene match: 12. The germline gives CDR1 SGDLS, CDR2 YYNGEE. The CDR3 is 17 amino acids. The CDR3 sequence is CASSVPSPTGRHYGYTF. In nucleotides, the CDR3 is TGTGCCAGCAGCGTACCCTCCCCGACAGGGCGGCACTATGGCTACACCTTC.

This clone has just a few counts. This chain connects TRBV6-5 to TRBJ2-3, with D tentatively TRBD1 (6 bases). CDR1 is MNHEY, CDR2 SVGAGI, per germline. Trimming removed 2 bases at V and 4 bases at J, with 10 bases between. The CDR3 is made up of 14 amino acids. CDR3 amino acids: CASSYAWTADTQYF. In DNA, the CDR3 is TGTGCCAGCAGTTACGCGTGGACAGCAGATACGCAGTATTTT.

The chain couples TRBV9 to TRBJ1-2; D gene uncertain. V was shortened by 0 bases and J by 6 bases, with 6 bases between the two germline ends. The germline V gene encodes CDR1 SGDLS and CDR2 YYNGEE. CDR3 length: 12 amino acids. In DNA, the CDR3 is TGTGCCAGCAGCGTAGTGTCCGATGGCTACACCTTC. This encodes CASSVVSDGYTF.